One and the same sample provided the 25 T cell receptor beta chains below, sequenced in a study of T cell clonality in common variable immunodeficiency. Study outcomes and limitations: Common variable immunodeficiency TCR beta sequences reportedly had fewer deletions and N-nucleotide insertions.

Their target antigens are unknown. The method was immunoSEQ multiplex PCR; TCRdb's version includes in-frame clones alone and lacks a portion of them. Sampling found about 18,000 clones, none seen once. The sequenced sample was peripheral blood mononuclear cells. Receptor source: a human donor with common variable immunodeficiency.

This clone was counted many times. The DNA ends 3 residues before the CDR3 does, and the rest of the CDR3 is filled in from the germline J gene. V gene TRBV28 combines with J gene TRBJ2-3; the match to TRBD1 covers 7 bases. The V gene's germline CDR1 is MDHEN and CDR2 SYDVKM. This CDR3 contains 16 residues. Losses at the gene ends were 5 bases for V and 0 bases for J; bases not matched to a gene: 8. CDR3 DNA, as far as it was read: TGTGCCAGCAGTCCGGGACAGCAGAGGAGCACAGATACG. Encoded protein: CASSPGQQRSTDT. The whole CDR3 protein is CASSPGQQRSTDTQYF.

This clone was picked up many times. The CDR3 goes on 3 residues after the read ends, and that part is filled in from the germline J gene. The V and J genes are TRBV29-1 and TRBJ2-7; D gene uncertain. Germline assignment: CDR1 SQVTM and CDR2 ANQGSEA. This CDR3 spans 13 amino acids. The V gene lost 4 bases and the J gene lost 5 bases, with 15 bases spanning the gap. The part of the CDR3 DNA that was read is TGCAGCGTTGCCGGTAATTTAACCAACGAG. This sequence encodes CSVAGNLTNE. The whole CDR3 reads CSVAGNLTNEQYF.

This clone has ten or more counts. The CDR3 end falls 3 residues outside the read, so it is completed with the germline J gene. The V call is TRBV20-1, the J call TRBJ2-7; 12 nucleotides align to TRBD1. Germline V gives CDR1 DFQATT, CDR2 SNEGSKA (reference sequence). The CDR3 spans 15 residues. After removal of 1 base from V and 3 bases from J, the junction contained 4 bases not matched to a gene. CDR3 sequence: CSARARDRGLYEQYF. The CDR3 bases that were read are TGCAGTGCTAGAGCCCGGGACAGGGGGCTCTACGAG.

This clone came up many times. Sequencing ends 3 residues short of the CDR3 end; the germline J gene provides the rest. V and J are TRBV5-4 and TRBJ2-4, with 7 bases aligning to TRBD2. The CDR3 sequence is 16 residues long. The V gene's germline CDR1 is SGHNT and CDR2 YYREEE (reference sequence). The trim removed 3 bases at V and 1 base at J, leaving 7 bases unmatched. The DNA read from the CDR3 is TGTGCCAGCAGCTCCCCGGGGGGTTTGGCCAAAAACATT. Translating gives CASSSPGGLAKNI. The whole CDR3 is CASSSPGGLAKNIQYF.

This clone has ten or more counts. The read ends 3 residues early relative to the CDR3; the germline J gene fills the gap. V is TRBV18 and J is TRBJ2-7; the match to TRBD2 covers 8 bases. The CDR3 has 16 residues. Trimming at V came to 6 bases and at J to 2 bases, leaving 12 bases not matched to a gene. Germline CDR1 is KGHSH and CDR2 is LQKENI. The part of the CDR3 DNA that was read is TGTGCCAGCTCTTCCTTAGGCGGGAGGCGAGCCTACGAG. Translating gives CASSSLGGRRAYE. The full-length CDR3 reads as CASSSLGGRRAYEQYF.

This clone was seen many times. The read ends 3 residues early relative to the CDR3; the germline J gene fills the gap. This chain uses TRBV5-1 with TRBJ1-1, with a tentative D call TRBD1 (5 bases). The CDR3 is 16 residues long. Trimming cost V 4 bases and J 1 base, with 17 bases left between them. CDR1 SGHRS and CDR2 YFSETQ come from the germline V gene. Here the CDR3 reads CASSPLSGVGNTEAFF. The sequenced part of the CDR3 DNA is TGCGCCAGCAGCCCCCTGTCGGGGGTAGGGAACACTGAA.

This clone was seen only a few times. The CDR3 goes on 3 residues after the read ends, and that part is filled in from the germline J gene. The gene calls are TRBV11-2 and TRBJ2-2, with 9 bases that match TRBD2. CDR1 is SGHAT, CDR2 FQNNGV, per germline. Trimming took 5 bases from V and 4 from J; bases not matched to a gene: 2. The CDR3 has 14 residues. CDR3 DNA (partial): TGTGCCAGCAGCAGCGGGAGGCCCACCGGGGAG. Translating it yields CASSSGRPTGE. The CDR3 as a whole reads CASSSGRPTGELFF.

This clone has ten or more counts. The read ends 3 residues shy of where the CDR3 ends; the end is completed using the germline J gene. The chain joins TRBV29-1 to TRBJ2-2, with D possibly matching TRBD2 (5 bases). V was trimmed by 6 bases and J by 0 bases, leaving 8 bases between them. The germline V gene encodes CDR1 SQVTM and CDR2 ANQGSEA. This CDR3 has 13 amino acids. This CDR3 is CSVRGPNTGELFF. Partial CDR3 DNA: TGCAGCGTGAGAGGGCCGAACACCGGGGAG.

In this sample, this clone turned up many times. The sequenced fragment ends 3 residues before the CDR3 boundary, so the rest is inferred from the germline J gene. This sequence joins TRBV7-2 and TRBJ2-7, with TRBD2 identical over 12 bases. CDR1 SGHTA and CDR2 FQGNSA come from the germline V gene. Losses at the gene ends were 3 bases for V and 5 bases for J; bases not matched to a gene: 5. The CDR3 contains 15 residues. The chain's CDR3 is CASSFSLAGGDEQYF. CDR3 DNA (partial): TGTGCCAGCAGCTTTTCCCTAGCGGGAGGGGACGAG.

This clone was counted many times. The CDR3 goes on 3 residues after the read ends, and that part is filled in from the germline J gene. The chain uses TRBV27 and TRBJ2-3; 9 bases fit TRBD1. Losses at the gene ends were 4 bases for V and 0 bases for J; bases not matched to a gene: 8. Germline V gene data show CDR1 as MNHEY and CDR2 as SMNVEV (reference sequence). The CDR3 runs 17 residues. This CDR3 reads CASSYLPGQGSTDTQYF. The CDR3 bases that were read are TGTGCCAGCAGTTATCTACCGGGACAGGGAAGCACAGATACG.

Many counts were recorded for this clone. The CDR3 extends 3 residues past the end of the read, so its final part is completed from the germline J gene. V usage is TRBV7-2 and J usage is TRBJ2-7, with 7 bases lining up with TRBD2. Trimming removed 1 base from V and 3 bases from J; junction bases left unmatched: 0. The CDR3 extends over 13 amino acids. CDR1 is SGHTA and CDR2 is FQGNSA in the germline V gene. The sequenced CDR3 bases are TGTGCCAGCAGCTTAGGCGGGGGCTACGAG. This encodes CASSLGGGYE. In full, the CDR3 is CASSLGGGYEQYF.

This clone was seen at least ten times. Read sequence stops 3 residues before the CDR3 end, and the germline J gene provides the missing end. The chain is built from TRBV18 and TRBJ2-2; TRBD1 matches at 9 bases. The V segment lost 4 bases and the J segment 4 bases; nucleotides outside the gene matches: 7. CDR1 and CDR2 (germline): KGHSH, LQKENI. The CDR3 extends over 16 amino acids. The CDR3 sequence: CASSQISTGGTGELFF. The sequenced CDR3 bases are TGTGCCAGCTCACAAATTTCGACAGGGGGCACCGGGGAG.

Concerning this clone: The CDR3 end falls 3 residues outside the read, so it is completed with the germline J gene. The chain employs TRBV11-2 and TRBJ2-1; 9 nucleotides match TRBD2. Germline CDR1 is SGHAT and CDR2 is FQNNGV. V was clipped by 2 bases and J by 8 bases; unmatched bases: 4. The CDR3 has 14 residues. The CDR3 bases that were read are TGTGCCAGCAGCTTACCAGCGGGAGGCTATGAG. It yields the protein CASSLPAGGYE. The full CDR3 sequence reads CASSLPAGGYEQFF.

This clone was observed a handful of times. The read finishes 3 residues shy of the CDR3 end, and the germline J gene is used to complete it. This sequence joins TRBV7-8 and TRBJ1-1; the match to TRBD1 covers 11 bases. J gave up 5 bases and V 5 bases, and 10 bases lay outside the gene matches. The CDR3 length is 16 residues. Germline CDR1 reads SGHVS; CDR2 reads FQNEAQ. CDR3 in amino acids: CASSSQDRGRGTEAFF. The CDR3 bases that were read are TGTGCCAGCAGCAGCCAGGACAGGGGGCGCGGGACTGAA.

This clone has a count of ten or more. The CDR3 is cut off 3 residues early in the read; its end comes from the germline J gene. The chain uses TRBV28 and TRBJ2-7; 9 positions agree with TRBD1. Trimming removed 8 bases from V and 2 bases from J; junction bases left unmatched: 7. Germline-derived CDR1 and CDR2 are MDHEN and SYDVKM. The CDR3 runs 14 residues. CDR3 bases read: TGTGCCAGCTCTCCGGGACAGGGAACCTACGAG. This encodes CASSPGQGTYE. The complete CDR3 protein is CASSPGQGTYEQYF.

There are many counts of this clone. CDR3 DNA (partial): TGTGCCAGCAGTGGCGCCCGGCGACGGGGCACAGATACG. Amino acids: CASSGARRRGTDT. The CDR3, in full, reads CASSGARRRGTDTQYF. V gene TRBV6-1 combines with J gene TRBJ2-3, with D hard to call. Read coverage stops 3 residues before the CDR3 terminus; the germline J gene supplies the remainder. V dropped 4 bases and J dropped 1 base, with 15 bases sitting between them. Germline V CDR1 and CDR2: MNHNS, SASEGT. This CDR3 spans 16 amino acids.

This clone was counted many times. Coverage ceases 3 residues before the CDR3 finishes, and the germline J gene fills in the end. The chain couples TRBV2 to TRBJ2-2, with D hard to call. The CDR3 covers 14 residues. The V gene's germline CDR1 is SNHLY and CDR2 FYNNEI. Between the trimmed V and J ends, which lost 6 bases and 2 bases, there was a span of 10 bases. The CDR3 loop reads CASRGSSNTGELFF. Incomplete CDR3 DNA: TGTGCCAGCAGAGGTAGCTCTAACACCGGGGAG.

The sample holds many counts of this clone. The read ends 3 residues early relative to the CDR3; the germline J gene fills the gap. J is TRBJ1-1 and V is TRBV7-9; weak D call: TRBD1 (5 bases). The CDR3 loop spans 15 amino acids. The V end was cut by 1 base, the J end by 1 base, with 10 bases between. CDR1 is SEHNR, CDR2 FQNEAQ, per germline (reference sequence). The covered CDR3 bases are TGTGCCAGCAGCTTAGTTTTTCAGGGGAACACTGAA. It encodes CASSLVFQGNTE. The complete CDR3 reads CASSLVFQGNTEAFF.

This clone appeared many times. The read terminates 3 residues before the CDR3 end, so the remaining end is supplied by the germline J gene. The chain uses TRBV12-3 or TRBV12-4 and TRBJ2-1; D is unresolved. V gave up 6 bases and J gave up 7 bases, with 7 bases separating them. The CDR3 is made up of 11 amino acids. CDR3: CASSPKNEQFF. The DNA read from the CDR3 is TGTGCCAGCAGCCCCAAAAATGAG.

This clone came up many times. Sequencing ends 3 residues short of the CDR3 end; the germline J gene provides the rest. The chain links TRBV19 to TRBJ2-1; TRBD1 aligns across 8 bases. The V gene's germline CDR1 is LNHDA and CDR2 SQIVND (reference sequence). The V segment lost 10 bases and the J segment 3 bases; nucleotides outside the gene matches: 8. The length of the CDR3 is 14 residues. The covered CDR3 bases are TGTGCCACTAACGACAGGGGCAACTACAATGAG. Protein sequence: CATNDRGNYNE. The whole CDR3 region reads CATNDRGNYNEQFF. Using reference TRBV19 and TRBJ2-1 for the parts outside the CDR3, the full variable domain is DGGITQSPKYLFRKEGQNVTLSCEQNLNHDAMYWYRQDPGQGLRLIYYSQIVNDFQKGDIAEGYSVSREKKESFPLTVTSAQKNPTAFYLCATNDRGNYNEQFFGPGTRLTVL.

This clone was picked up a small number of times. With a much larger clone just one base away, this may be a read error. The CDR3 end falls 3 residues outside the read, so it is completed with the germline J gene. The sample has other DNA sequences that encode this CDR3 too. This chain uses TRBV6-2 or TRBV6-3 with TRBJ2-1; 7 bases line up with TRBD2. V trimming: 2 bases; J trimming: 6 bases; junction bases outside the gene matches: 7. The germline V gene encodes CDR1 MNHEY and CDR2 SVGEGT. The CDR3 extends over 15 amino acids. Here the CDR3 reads CASSYGSGFANEQFF. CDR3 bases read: TGTGCCAGCAGTTACGGTAGCGGGTTTGCCAATGAG.

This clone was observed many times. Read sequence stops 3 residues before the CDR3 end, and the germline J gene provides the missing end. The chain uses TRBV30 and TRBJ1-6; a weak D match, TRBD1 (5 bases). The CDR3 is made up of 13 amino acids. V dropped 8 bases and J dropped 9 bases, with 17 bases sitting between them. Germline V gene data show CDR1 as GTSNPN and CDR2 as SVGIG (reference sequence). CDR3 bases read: TGTGCCGGAAACCAACAGGCCGGTTCACCC. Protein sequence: CAGNQQAGSP. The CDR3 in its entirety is CAGNQQAGSPLHF.

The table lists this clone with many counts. CDR3 DNA (partial): TGCGCCAGCAGCTTGGAGGGGACAGCCCGAATGAACACTGAA. Its translation: CASSLEGTARMNTE. The whole CDR3 region reads CASSLEGTARMNTEAFF. The chain joins TRBV5-1 to TRBJ1-1; 7 bases line up with TRBD1. The read comes to an end 3 residues before the CDR3 does, leaving the germline J gene to fill in the end. Trimming at V came to 0 bases and at J to 0 bases, leaving 8 bases not matched to a gene. CDR3 length: 17 amino acids. Germline-derived CDR1 and CDR2 are SGHRS and YFSETQ. Supplemented by reference TRBV5-1 and TRBJ1-1, the full variable domain reads KAGVTQTPRYLIKTRGQQVTLSCSPISGHRSVSWYQQTPGQGLQFLFEYFSETQRNKGNFPGRFSGRQFSNSRSEMNVSTLELGDSALYLCASSLEGTARMNTEAFFGQGTRLTVV.

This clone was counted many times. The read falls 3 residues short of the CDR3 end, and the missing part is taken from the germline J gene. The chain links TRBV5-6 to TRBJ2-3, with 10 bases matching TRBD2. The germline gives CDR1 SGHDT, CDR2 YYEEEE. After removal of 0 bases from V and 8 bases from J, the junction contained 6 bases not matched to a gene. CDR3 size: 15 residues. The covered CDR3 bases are TGTGCCAGCAGCTTGGTGAGCGGGAGGGGCGGTACG. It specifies CASSLVSGRGGT. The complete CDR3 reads CASSLVSGRGGTQYF.

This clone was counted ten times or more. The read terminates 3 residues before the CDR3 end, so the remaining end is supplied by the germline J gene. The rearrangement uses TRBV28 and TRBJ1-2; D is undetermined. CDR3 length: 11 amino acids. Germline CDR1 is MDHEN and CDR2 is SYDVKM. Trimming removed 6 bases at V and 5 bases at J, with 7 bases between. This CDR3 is CASRSLYGYTF. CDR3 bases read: TGTGCCAGCAGGTCCCTATATGGC.